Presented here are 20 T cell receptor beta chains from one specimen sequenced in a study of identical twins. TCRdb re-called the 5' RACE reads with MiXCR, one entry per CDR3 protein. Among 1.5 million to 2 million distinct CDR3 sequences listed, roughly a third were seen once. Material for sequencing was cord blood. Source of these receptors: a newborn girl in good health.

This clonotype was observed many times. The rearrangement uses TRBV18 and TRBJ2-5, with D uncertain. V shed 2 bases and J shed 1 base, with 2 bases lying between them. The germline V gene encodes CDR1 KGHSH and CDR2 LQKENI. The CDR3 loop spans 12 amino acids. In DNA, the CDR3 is TGTGCCAGCTCACCATCCCAAGAGACCCAGTACTTC. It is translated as CASSPSQETQYF. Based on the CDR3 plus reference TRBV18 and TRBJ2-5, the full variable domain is NAGVMQNPRHLVRRRGQEARLRCSPMKGHSHVYWYRQLPEEGLKFMVYLQKENIIDESGMPKERFSAEFPKEGPSILRIQQVVRGDSAAYFCASSPSQETQYFGPGTRLLVL.

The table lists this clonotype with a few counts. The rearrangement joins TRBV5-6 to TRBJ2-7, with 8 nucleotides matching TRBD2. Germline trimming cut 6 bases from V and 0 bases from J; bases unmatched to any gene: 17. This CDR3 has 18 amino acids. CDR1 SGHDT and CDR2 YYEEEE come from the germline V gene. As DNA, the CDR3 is TGTGCCAGCACCTTTTATCAGAACTACGGGGGGGGCTCCTACGAGCAGTACTTC. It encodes CASTFYQNYGGGSYEQYF.

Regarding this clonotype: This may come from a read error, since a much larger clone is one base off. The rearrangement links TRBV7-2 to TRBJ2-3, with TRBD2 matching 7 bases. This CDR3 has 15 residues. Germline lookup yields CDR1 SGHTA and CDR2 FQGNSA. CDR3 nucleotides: TGTGCCGGCAGCTTAGATGGGGGAGGGAGAGATACGCAGTATTTT. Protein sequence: CAGSLDGGGRDTQYF. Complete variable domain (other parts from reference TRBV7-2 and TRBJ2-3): GAGVSQSPSNKVTEKGKDVELRCDPISGHTALYWYRQSLGQGLEFLIYFQGNSAPDKSGLPSDRFSAERTGGSVSTLTIQRTQQEDSAVYLCAGSLDGGGRDTQYFGPGTRLTVL.

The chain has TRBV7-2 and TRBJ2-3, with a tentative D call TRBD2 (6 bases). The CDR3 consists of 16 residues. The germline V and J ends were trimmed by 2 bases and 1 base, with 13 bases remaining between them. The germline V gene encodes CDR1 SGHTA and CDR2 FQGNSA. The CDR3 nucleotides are TGTGCCAGCAGCTTACTCCCGGGGGATCGCACAGATACGCAGTATTTT. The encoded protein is CASSLLPGDRTDTQYF.

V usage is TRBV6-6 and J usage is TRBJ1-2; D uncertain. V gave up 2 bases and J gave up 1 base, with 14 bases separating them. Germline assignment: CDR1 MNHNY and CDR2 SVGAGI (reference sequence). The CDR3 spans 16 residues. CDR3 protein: CASSYPRYSLNYGYTF. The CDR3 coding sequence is TGTGCCAGCAGTTACCCGCGGTATTCACTTAACTATGGCTACACCTTC.

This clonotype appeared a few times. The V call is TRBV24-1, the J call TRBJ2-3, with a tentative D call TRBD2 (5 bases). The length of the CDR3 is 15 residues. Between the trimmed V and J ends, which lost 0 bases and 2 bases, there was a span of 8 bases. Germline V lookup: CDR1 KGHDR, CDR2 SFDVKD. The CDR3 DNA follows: TGTGCCACCAGTGATTTGCCGGGATTCACAGATACGCAGTATTTT. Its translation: CATSDLPGFTDTQYF.

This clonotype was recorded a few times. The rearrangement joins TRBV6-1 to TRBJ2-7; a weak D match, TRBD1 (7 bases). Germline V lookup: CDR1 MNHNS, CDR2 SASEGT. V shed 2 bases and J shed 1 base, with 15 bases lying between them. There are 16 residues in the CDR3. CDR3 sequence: CASSEFEGGQSYEQYF. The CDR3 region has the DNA TGTGCCAGCAGTGAATTCGAGGGGGGACAGTCCTACGAGCAGTACTTC.

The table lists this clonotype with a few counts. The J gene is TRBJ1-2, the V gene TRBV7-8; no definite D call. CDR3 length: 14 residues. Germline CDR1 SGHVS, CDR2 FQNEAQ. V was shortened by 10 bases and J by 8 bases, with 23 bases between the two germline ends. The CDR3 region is CATSMTPGLGGYTF. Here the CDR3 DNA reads TGTGCCACTTCGATGACCCCAGGACTGGGGGGCTACACCTTC.

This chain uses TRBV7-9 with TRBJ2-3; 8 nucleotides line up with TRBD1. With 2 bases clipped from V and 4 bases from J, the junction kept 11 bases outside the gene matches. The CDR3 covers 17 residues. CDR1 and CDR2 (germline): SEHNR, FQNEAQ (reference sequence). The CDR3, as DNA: TGTGCCAGCAGCTTACGGTCCCAGGGGGCGCATGCAGATACGCAGTATTTT. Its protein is CASSLRSQGAHADTQYF.

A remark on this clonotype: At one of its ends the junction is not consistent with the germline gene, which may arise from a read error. CDR3 sequence reads: CANRDLYVYTF. The CDR3 nucleotides are TGTGCCAACCGGGACCTTTATGTCTACACCTTC. The chain carries TRBV6-1 and TRBJ1-2, with a weak D call TRBD1 (5 bases). The CDR3 is 11 amino acids. CDR1 is MNHNS, CDR2 SASEGT, per germline.

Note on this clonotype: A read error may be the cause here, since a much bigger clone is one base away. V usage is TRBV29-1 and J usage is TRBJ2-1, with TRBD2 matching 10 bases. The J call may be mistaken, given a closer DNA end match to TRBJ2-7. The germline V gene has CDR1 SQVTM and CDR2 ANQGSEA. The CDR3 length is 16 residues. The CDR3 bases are TGCAGCGCAGAACGGACTAGCGGATTCTCCTACAATGAGCAGTACTTC. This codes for CSAERTSGFSYNEQYF.

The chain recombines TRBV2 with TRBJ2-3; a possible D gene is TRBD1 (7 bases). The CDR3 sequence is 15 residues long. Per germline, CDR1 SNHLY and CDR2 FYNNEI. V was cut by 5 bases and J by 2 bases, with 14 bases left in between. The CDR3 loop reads CASSKEGAATDTQYF. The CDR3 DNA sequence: TGTGCCAGCAGTAAGGAGGGGGCGGCCACAGATACGCAGTATTTT.

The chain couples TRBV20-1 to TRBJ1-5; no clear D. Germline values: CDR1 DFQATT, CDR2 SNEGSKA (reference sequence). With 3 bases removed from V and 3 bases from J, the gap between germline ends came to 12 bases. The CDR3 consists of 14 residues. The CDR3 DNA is TGCAGTGCTAGGGCCCCAGGCTCCAATCAGCCCCAGCATTTT. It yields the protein CSARAPGSNQPQHF.

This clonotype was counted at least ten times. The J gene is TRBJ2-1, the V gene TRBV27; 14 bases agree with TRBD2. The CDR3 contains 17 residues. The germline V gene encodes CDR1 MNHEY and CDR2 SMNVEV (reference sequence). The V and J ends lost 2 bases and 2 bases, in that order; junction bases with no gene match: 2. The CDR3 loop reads CASSLPGLAGAYNEQFF. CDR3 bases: TGTGCCAGCAGTTTACCGGGACTAGCGGGAGCCTACAATGAGCAGTTCTTC.

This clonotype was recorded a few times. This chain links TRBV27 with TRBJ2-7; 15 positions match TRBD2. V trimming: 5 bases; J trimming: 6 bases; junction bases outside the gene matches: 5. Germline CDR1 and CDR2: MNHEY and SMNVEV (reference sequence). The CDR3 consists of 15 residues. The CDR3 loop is CASSPWTSGGAEQYF. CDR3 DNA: TGTGCCAGCAGTCCCTGGACTAGCGGGGGGGCCGAGCAGTACTTC.

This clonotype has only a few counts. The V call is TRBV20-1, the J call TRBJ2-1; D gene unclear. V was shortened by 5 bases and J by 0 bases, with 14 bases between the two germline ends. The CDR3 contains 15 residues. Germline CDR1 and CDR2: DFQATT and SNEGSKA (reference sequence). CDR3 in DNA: TGCAGTGCTTCATTTCTAGGAAGCTCCTACAATGAGCAGTTCTTC. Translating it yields CSASFLGSSYNEQFF.

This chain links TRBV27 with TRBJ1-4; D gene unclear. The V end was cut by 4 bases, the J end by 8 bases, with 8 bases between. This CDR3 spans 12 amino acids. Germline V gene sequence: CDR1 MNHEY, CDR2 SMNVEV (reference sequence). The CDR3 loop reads CASSSVGEKLFF. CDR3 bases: TGTGCCAGCAGTTCAGTGGGGGAAAAACTGTTTTTT. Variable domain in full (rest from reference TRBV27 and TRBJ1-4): EAQVTQNPRYLITVTGKKLTVTCSQNMNHEYMSWYRQDPGLGLRQIYYSMNVEVTDKGDVPEGYKVSRKEKRNFPLILESPSPNQTSLYFCASSSVGEKLFFGSGTQLSVL.

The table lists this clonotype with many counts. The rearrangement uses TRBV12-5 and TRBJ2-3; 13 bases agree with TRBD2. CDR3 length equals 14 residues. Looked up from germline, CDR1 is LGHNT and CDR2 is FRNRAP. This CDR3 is CASGLAGGTDTQYF. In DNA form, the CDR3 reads TGTGCCAGCGGACTAGCGGGAGGCACAGATACGCAGTATTTT.

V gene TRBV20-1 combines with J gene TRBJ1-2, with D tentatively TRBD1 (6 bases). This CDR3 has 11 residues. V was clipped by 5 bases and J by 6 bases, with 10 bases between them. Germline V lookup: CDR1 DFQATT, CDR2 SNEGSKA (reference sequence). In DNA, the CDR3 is TGCAGTGCTCATAACAGGGATGGCTACACCTTC. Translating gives CSAHNRDGYTF.

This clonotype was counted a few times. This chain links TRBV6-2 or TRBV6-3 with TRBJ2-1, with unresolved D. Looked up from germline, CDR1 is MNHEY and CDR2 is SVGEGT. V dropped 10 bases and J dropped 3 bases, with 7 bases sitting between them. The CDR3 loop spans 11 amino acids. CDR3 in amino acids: CATANYNEQFF. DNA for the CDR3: TGTGCCACCGCTAACTACAATGAGCAGTTCTTC.